This TCR beta chain emerged from a study of blood T cell repertoires in COVID-19. The V end was cut by 5 bases, the J end by 6 bases, with 11 bases between. Germline V gene lookup returns CDR1 MNHEY and CDR2 SMNVEV (reference sequence). The CDR3 is 12 amino acids. All enrollees were roughly 18 to 100 years old and from 24 US areas. Assignment of participants to cohorts was predicated upon participant-reported clinical history. This table comes from immunoSEQ multiplex PCR, and its TCRdb copy is limited to in-frame clones, with some not included. The repertoire includes roughly 180,000 clones, approximately 90% of them detected once, and 2% to 2.5% sits in the top ten.

The gene calls are TRBV27 and TRBJ2-7; D gene unclear. The sequence derives from a woman aged 25 to 39 who had recovered from COVID-19. The sample was PBMCs or T cells enriched from blood (not recorded which). The CDR3 DNA reads as TGTGCCAGCAGTCCCCCCTCCGTCGAGCAGTACTTC. Encoded protein: CASSPPSVEQYF.